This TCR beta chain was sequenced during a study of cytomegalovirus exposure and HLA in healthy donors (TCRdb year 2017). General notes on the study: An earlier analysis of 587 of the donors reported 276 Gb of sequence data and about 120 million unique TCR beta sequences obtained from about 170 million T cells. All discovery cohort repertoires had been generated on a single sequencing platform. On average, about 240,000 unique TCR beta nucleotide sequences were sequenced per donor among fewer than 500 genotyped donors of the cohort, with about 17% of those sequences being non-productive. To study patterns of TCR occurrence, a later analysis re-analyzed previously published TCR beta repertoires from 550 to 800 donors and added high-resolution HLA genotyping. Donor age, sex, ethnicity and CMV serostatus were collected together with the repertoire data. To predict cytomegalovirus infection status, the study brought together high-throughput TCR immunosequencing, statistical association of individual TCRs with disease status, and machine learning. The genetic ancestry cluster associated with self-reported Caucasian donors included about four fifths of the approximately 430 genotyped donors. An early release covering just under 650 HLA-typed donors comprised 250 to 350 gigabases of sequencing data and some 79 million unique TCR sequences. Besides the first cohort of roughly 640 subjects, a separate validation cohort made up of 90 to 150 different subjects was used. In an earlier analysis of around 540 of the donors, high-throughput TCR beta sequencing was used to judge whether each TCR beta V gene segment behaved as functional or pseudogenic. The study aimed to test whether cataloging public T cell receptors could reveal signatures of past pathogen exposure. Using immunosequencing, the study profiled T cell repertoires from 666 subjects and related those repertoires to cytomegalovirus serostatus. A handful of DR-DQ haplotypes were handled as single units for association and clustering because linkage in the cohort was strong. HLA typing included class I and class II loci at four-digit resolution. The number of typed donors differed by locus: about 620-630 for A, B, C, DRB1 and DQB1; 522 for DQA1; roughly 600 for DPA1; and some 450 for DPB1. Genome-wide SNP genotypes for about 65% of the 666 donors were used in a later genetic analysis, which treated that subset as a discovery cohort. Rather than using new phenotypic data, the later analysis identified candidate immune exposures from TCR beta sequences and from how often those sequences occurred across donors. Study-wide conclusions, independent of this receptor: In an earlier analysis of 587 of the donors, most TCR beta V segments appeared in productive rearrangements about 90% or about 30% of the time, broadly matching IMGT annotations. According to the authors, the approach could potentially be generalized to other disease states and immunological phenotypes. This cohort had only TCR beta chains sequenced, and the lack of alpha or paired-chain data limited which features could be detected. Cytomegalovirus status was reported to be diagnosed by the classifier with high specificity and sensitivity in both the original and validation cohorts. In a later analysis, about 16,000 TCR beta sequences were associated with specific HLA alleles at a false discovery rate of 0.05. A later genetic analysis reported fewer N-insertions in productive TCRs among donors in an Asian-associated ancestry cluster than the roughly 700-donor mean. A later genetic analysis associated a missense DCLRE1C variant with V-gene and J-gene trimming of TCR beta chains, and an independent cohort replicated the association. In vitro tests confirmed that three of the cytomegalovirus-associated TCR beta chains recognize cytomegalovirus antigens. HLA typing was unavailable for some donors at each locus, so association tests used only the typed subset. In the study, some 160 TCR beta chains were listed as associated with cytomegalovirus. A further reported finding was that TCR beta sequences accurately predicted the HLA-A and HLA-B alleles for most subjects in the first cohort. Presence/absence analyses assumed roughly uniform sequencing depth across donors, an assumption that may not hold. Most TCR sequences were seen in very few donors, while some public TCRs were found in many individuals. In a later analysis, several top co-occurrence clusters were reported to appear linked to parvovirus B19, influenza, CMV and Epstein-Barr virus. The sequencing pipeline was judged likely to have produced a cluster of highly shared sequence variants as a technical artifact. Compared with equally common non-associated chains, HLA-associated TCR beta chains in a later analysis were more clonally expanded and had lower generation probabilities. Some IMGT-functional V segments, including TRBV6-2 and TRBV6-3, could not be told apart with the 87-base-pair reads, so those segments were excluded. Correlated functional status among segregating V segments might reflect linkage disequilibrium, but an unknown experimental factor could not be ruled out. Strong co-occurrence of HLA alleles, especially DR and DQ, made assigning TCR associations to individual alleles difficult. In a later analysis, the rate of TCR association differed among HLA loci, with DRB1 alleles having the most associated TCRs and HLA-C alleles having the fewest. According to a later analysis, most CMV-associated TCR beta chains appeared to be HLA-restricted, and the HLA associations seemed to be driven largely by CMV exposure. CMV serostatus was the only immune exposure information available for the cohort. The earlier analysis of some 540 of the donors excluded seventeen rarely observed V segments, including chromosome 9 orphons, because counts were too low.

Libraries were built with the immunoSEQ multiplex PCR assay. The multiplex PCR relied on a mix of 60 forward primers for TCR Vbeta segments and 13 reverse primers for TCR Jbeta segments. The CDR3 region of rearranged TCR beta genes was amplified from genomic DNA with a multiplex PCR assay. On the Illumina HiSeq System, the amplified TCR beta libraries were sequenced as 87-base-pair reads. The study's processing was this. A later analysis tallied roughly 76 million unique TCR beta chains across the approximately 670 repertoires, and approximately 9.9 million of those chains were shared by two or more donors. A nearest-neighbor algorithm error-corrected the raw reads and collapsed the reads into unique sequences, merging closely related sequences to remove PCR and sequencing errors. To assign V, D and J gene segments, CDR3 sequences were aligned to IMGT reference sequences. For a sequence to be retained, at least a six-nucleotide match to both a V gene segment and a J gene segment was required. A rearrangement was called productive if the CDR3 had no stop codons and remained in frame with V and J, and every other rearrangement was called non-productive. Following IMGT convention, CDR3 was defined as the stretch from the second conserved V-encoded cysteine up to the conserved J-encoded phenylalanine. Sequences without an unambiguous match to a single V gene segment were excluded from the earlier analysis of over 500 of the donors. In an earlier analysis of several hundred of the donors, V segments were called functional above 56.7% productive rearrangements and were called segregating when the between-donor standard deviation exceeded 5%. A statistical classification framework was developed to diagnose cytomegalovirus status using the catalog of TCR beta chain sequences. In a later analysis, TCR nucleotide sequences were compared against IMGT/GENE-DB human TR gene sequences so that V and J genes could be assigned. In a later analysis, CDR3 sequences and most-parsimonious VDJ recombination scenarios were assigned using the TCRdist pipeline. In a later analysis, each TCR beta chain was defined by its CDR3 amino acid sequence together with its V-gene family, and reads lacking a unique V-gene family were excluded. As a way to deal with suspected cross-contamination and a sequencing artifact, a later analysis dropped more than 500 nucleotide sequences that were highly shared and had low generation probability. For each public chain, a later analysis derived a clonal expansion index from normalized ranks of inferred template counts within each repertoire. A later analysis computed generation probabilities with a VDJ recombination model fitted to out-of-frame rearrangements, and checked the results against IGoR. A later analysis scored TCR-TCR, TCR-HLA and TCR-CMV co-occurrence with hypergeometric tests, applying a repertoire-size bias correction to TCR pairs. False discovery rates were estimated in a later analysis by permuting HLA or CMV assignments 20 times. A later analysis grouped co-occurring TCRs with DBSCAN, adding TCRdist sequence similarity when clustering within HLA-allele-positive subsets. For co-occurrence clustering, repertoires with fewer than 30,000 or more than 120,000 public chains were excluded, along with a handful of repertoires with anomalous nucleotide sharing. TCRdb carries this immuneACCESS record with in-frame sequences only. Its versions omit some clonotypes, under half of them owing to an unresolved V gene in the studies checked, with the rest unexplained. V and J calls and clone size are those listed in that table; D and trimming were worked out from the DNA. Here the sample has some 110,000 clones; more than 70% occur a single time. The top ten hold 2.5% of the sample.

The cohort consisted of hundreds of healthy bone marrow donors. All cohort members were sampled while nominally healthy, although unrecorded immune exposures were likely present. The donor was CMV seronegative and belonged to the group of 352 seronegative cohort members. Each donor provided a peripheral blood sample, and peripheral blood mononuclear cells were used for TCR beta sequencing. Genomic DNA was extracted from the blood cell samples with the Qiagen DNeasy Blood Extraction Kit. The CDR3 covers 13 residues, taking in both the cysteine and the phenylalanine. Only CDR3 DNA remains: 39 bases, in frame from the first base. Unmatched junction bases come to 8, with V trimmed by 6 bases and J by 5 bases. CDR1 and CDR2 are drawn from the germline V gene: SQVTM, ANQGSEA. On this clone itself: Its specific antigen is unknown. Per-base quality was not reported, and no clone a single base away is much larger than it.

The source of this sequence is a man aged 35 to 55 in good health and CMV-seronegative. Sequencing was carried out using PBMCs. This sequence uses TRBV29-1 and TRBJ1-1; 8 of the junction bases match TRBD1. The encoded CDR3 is CSVRTGRGTEAFF. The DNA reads TGCAGCGTCCGGACAGGGAGGGGAACTGAAGCTTTCTTT.